These T cell receptor beta chains were read from a single sample in a study of blood T cell repertoires in COVID-19. Method: immunoSEQ multiplex PCR; TCRdb's copy keeps in-frame clones and lacks some. The sample consists of 70,000 to 75,000 clones, about 80% of them appearing once. Sample: peripheral blood. These receptor sequences come from a man between 65 and 80 years old with acute or convalescent COVID-19. The CDR3 runs from the conserved cysteine through the conserved F or W. A D gene is named only where the DNA matches it firmly. Part of the rows lack a size; the others show once, few, many or a class for expanded clones.

clone_size | j_call | d_call | v_call | cdr3_aa | cdr3_nt
once | TRBJ1-3 | TRBD1 | TRBV7-2 | CASSQGVSGNTIYF | TGTGCCAGCAGCCAGGGGGTCTCTGGAAACACCATATATTTT
- | TRBJ2-7 | - | TRBV30 | CAWREDITYEQYF | TGTGCCTGGAGAGAGGACATAACCTACGAGCAGTACTTC
- | TRBJ1-1 | TRBD1 | TRBV28 | CASSFRQGGWLEAFF | TGTGCCAGCAGTTTCAGACAGGGGGGCTGGCTAGAAGCTTTCTTT
few | TRBJ2-1 | TRBD2 | TRBV4-2 | CASSQPTGIAGSYNEQFF | TGTGCCAGCAGCCAGCCCACCGGAATAGCGGGCTCCTACAATGAGCAGTTCTTC
- | TRBJ1-6 | - | TRBV11-3 | CASSQGGIDSPLHF | TGTGCCAGCAGCCAAGGGGGAATTGATTCACCCCTCCACTTT
- | TRBJ1-2 | - | TRBV5-1 | CASSFTEGTGYTF | TGCGCCAGCAGCTTCACCGAGGGAACCGGCTACACCTTC
- | TRBJ1-2 | - | TRBV2 | CASIQTGVHGYTF | TGTGCCAGCATTCAGACCGGGGTTCATGGCTACACCTTC
- | TRBJ2-2 | - | TRBV10-3 | CAISVNWEAGELFF | TGTGCCATCAGTGTAAATTGGGAGGCCGGGGAGCTGTTTTTT
- | TRBJ1-5 | - | TRBV2 | CASSDSFSQPQHF | TGTGCCAGCAGTGACAGTTTTAGCCAGCCCCAGCATTTT
- | TRBJ2-1 | - | TRBV9 | CASSVESVTYNEQFF | TGTGCCAGCAGCGTAGAAAGCGTTACCTACAATGAGCAGTTCTTC
once | TRBJ1-1 | - | TRBV19 | CASSRRGGRTEAFF | TGTGCCAGTAGTAGGCGGGGGGGGAGGACTGAAGCTTTCTTT
- | TRBJ2-1 | - | TRBV11-1 | CASSFNNEQFF | TGTGCCAGCAGCTTTAACAATGAGCAGTTCTTC
- | TRBJ1-5 | - | TRBV4-2 | CASSQVQDSNQPQHF | TGTGCCAGCAGCCAAGTGCAGGATAGCAATCAGCCCCAGCATTTT
- | TRBJ2-3 | - | TRBV18 | CASSDSSSTDTQYF | TGTGCCAGCTCCGACTCGTCTAGCACAGATACGCAGTATTTT
- | TRBJ2-7 | - | TRBV7-3 | CASSLDRWEEQYF | TGTGCCAGCAGCTTAGACCGTTGGGAGGAGCAGTACTTC
few | TRBJ2-7 | TRBD1 | TRBV30 | CAWSLTGLWEQYF | TGTGCCTGGAGTCTGACAGGGCTCTGGGAGCAGTACTTC
- | TRBJ2-3 | TRBD2 | TRBV7-8 | CASSLAYVGGRRDTQYF | TGTGCCAGCAGCTTAGCGTATGTCGGCGGGAGGCGTGATACGCAGTATTTT
- | TRBJ1-4 | TRBD1 | TRBV27 | CASGLGTGIEKLFF | TGTGCCAGCGGCCTTGGGACAGGGATTGAAAAACTGTTTTTT
- | TRBJ2-5 | - | TRBV29-1 | CSVVKSQETQYF | TGCAGCGTTGTCAAGAGCCAAGAGACCCAGTACTTC
- | TRBJ2-3 | - | TRBV5-1 | CASSLVAGPPSSTQYF | TGCGCCAGCAGCTTGGTAGCCGGACCACCATCTAGCACGCAGTATTTT
- | TRBJ2-1 | TRBD2 | TRBV25-1 | CASRGLAGVHEQFF | TGTGCCAGCAGGGGACTAGCGGGAGTTCATGAGCAGTTCTTC
- | TRBJ2-3 | TRBD2 | TRBV20-1 | CSAGGGIAGATDTQYF | TGCAGTGCTGGTGGAGGAATAGCGGGAGCAACAGATACGCAGTATTTT
- | TRBJ2-5 | - | TRBV5-1 | CASSGQNRGETQYF | TGCGCCAGCAGCGGCCAAAATAGGGGGGAGACCCAGTACTTC
few | TRBJ2-7 | - | TRBV5-1 | CASSFRNAGTSYEQYF | TGCGCCAGCAGCTTTCGTAATGCGGGTACTTCCTACGAGCAGTACTTC
- | TRBJ1-6 | - | TRBV4-2 | CASSQDPLGSSYNSPLHF | TGTGCCAGCAGCCAAGATCCGCTGGGGAGCTCCTATAATTCACCCCTCCACTTT
few | TRBJ2-3 | - | TRBV6-5 | CASSYSTWGSQDTQYF | TGTGCCAGCAGTTACTCGACCTGGGGCAGTCAAGATACGCAGTATTTT
- | TRBJ1-1 | - | TRBV6-6 | CASRSGGGSTEAFF | TGTGCCAGCAGGTCGGGAGGGGGAAGCACTGAAGCTTTCTTT
once | TRBJ2-7 | - | TRBV5-1 | CASSLEPSNLYEQYF | TGCGCCAGCAGCTTGGAACCATCTAATTTATACGAGCAGTACTTC
- | TRBJ2-2 | - | TRBV7-8 | CASNLRTAANTGELFF | TGTGCCAGCAACCTCCGGACAGCCGCGAACACCGGGGAGCTGTTTTTT
- | TRBJ2-5 | TRBD2 | TRBV3-1/TRBV3-2 | CASSQAASGSLARETQYF | TGTGCCAGCAGCCAAGCCGCAAGCGGGAGTCTGGCGCGAGAGACCCAGTACTTC
once | TRBJ2-2 | - | TRBV11-2 | CASSPIGLGSGELFF | TGTGCCAGCAGCCCAATCGGACTGGGCTCCGGGGAGCTGTTTTTT
- | TRBJ2-3 | - | TRBV15 | CATSSPFGGAGTDTQYF | TGTGCCACCAGCAGCCCTTTTGGGGGGGCCGGCACAGATACGCAGTATTTT